These 28 T cell receptor beta chains share one sample of origin, sequenced in a study of early T cells in non-severe SARS-CoV-2 infection. TCRdb reprocessed the 5' RACE reads with MiXCR, giving one entry per CDR3 protein. The sample includes 55,000 to 70,000 distinct CDR3 sequences, 4% to 5.5% of them seen just once. What was sequenced was whole blood. The receptors were sampled from an adult who was a healthcare worker with PCR-confirmed SARS-CoV-2 infection or an uninfected control (not recorded which).

This clonotype came up many times. The rearrangement uses TRBV7-9 and TRBJ1-1; tentative D call: TRBD1 (5 bases). The V end was cut by 3 bases, the J end by 5 bases, with 10 bases between. Germline V gives CDR1 SEHNR, CDR2 FQNEAQ (reference sequence). There are 13 residues in the CDR3. CDR3 in amino acids: CASSLGTETEAFF. CDR3 bases: TGTGCCAGCAGCTTGGGGACGGAGACTGAAGCTTTCTTT. The whole variable domain, filled in from reference TRBV7-9 and TRBJ1-1, reads DTGVSQNPRHKITKRGQNVTFRCDPISEHNRLYWYRQTLGQGPEFLTYFQNEAQLEKSRLLSDRFSAERPKGSFSTLEIQRTEQGDSAMYLCASSLGTETEAFFGQGTRLTVV.

This clonotype was seen ten or more times. The rearrangement links TRBV5-1 to TRBJ2-1; TRBD2 matches at 10 bases. The CDR3 sequence is 17 residues long. Per the germline V gene, CDR1 is SGHRS and CDR2 is YFSETQ. Unmatched junction bases numbered 9, after V lost 0 bases and J lost 6 bases. The CDR3 is CASSLEALAGVVNEQFF. The CDR3 coding sequence is TGCGCCAGCAGCTTGGAGGCCCTAGCGGGAGTCGTCAATGAGCAGTTCTTC.

This clonotype was counted only a few times. This rearrangement joins TRBV11-2 to TRBJ1-1; D is unclear. CDR1 is SGHAT, CDR2 FQNNGV, per germline. This CDR3 is built from 11 residues. With 2 bases removed from V and 10 bases from J, the gap between germline ends came to 8 bases. This CDR3 is CASSLSITAFF. In DNA form, the CDR3 reads TGTGCCAGCAGCTTAAGCATTACAGCTTTCTTT.

This clonotype was counted ten times or more. The chain recombines TRBV5-8 with TRBJ1-1; D perhaps matches TRBD1 (6 bases). The V gene's germline CDR1 is SGHTS and CDR2 YDEGEE. CDR3 length: 12 amino acids. V lost 3 bases to trimming and J lost 8 bases, with 11 bases between them. Here the CDR3 DNA reads TGTGCCAGCAGCTCTAGGGGGGTCGAAGCTTTCTTT. The encoded protein is CASSSRGVEAFF.

This clonotype was counted at least ten times. The chain couples TRBV5-4 to TRBJ2-3; D is ambiguous. Trimming shortened V by 2 bases and J by 3 bases, and 4 bases separated the two germline ends. The CDR3 loop spans 12 amino acids. CDR1 SGHNT and CDR2 YYREEE come from the germline V gene (reference sequence). CDR3 sequence reads: CASSFSTDTQYF. The CDR3 coding sequence is TGTGCCAGCAGCTTTAGTACAGATACGCAGTATTTT.

The chain employs TRBV13 and TRBJ1-3, with TRBD1 matching 9 bases. Germline V gene lookup returns CDR1 PRHDT and CDR2 FYEKMQ (reference sequence). CDR3 length: 15 residues. The J segment lost 5 bases and the V segment lost 2 bases, leaving 4 bases of the junction unmatched. CDR3: CASSLTGTGRNTIYF. The CDR3 nucleotides are TGTGCCAGCAGCTTAACCGGGACAGGGAGAAACACCATATATTTT.

This clonotype came up a few times. The V gene is TRBV6-4, the J gene TRBJ2-1; 12 nucleotides align to TRBD2. The CDR3 has 13 amino acids. The trim removed 8 bases at V and 9 bases at J, leaving 5 bases unmatched. Germline CDR1 MRHNA, CDR2 SNTAGT. The CDR3 region has the DNA TGTGCCAGCGCGGAACTAGCGGGGGGTGAGCAGTTCTTC. This gives the protein CASAELAGGEQFF.

The rearrangement joins TRBV5-1 to TRBJ2-3; tentatively, D is TRBD2 (6 bases). There are 14 residues in the CDR3. Germline CDR1 is SGHRS and CDR2 is YFSETQ. The V end was cut by 4 bases, the J end by 3 bases, with 12 bases between. CDR3: CASSPSAGTDTQYF. In nucleotides, the CDR3 is TGCGCCAGCAGCCCCTCTGCGGGAACAGATACGCAGTATTTT.

This clonotype appeared many times. V is TRBV7-2 and J is TRBJ1-1; D is possibly TRBD1 (5 bases). The CDR3 is 15 residues long. V shed 1 base and J shed 1 base, with 10 bases lying between them. The germline CDR1 and CDR2 sequences are SGHTA and FQGNSA. The CDR3 loop reads CASSLVPGTNTEAFF. In DNA form, the CDR3 reads TGTGCCAGCAGCTTAGTTCCAGGGACGAACACTGAAGCTTTCTTT.

This clonotype was observed many times. The J gene is TRBJ2-1, the V gene TRBV19; 13 positions match TRBD2. V dropped 10 bases and J dropped 5; count of bases not matched to a gene: 2. Germline CDR1 and CDR2: LNHDA and SQIVND (reference sequence). CDR3 length: 13 amino acids. DNA of the CDR3: TGTGCCACCGGACTAGCGGGAGACAATGAGCAGTTCTTC. Protein product: CATGLAGDNEQFF.

The chain combines TRBV5-1 with TRBJ2-3; perhaps D is TRBD1 or TRBD2 (5 bases each). Trimming stripped 5 bases from V and 3 bases from J, with 13 bases between. The CDR3 length is 14 residues. The germline V gene encodes CDR1 SGHRS and CDR2 YFSETQ. The CDR3 reads CASRPGPSTDTQYF. The DNA for the CDR3 is TGCGCCAGCAGACCGGGACCGTCGACAGATACGCAGTATTTT.

The V call is TRBV5-4, the J call TRBJ2-1; 9 bases align to TRBD1. Germline V CDR1 and CDR2: SGHNT, YYREEE (reference sequence). There are 17 residues in the CDR3. The junction had 13 bases not matched to a gene; V was cut back by 4 bases and J by 5 bases. CDR3 bases: TGTGCCAGCAGCCCCAGCCCGGGACAGGGTGAGGACAATGAGCAGTTCTTC. It translates to CASSPSPGQGEDNEQFF.

This clonotype has only a few counts. This chain joins TRBV7-2 and TRBJ2-2; 7 positions agree with TRBD1. The CDR3 sequence is 17 residues long. Germline CDR1 is SGHTA and CDR2 is FQGNSA. After removal of 5 bases from V and 7 bases from J, the junction contained 16 bases not matched to a gene. The CDR3 region has the DNA TGTGCCAGCAGCACCTACTCGACAGGGTTTGGGATCGGGGAGCTGTTTTTT. Its translation is CASSTYSTGFGIGELFF.

This clonotype occurred a few times. The rearrangement uses TRBV20-1 and TRBJ2-3, with D unclear. Deletions cut 0 bases from V and 1 base from J, with 8 bases between. This CDR3 has 14 residues. CDR1 and CDR2 from the germline V gene are DFQATT and SNEGSKA (reference sequence). The CDR3 bases are TGCAGTGCTAGAGAGGTGGGCGGCACAGATACGCAGTATTTT. Amino acids: CSAREVGGTDTQYF.

In its sample, this clonotype was seen many times. The rearrangement uses TRBV7-2 and TRBJ1-1; 10 bases align to TRBD1. CDR1 is SGHTA, CDR2 FQGNSA, per germline. The CDR3 contains 13 residues. V shed 3 bases, J shed 7 bases, and the junction held 2 bases outside the gene matches. CDR3 nucleotide sequence: TGTGCCAGCAGCTTCGGACAGGGGGGTGAAGCTTTCTTT. Translating it yields CASSFGQGGEAFF.

The V and J genes are TRBV7-2 and TRBJ2-2; 9 nucleotides line up with TRBD2. J lost 5 bases, V lost 6 bases, and 10 bases had no gene match. Germline CDR1 SGHTA, CDR2 FQGNSA. This CDR3 has 16 amino acids. The CDR3 DNA reads as TGTGCCAGCAGTCCGGGACTAGCAAGGGAGACCGGGGAGCTGTTTTTT. Translating it yields CASSPGLARETGELFF.

V gene TRBV24-1 combines with J gene TRBJ2-3; TRBD2 might be the D (5 bases). The CDR3 runs to 15 residues. CDR1 is KGHDR, CDR2 SFDVKD, per germline. Trimming left V 9 bases short and J 5 bases short, with 20 bases between. The CDR3 is CATHQLIPAGDTQYF. The CDR3 nucleotides are TGTGCCACCCATCAATTGATACCCGCGGGAGATACGCAGTATTTT.

In this sample, this clonotype turned up many times. The chain combines TRBV11-2 with TRBJ2-7, with D unclear. Trimming shortened V by 5 bases and J by 1 base, and 15 bases separated the two germline ends. Germline CDR1 and CDR2: SGHAT and FQNNGV. The CDR3 is made up of 15 amino acids. CDR3 sequence: CASSPVSAGSYEQYF. The CDR3 region has the DNA TGTGCCAGCAGCCCTGTGTCGGCCGGATCCTACGAGCAGTACTTC.

This clonotype was observed many times. This chain uses TRBV3-1 with TRBJ2-7; 10 bases align to TRBD1. This CDR3 has 18 residues. Germline-derived CDR1 and CDR2 are LGHDT and YNNKEL (reference sequence). Trimming removed 4 bases from V and 4 bases from J; junction bases left unmatched: 16. CDR3 sequence reads: CASSPSGGQGKAFYEQYF. CDR3 sequence (DNA): TGTGCCAGCAGCCCCTCAGGGGGACAGGGGAAAGCCTTTTACGAGCAGTACTTC.

This clonotype was observed a handful of times. The chain recombines TRBV27 with TRBJ2-7, with D perhaps matching TRBD1 (5 bases). This CDR3 is 16 amino acids long. Deletions cut 0 bases from V and 1 base from J, with 13 bases between. Germline V lookup: CDR1 MNHEY, CDR2 SMNVEV (reference sequence). CDR3 amino acids: CASSLSGQGPSYEQYF. The CDR3, as DNA: TGTGCCAGCAGTTTATCGGGGCAGGGCCCTTCCTACGAGCAGTACTTC.

At least ten counts were recorded for this clonotype. The chain uses TRBV6-6 and TRBJ1-1; possibly TRBD1 for D (5 bases). V shed 6 bases and J shed 1 base, with 18 bases lying between them. This CDR3 region has 16 residues. Germline CDR1 and CDR2: MNHNY and SVGAGI (reference sequence). The CDR3 loop reads CASSLLWGTGNTEAFF. CDR3 nucleotides: TGTGCCAGCAGCCTACTTTGGGGGACGGGGAACACTGAAGCTTTCTTT.

Ten or more counts support this clonotype. This chain connects TRBV15 to TRBJ2-7; 7 nucleotides match TRBD1. The V gene end was trimmed by 0 bases and the J gene end by 0 bases; junction bases not matched to a gene: 5. The germline gives CDR1 LNHNV, CDR2 YYDKDF (reference sequence). The CDR3 loop spans 16 amino acids. CDR3 DNA sequence: TGTGCCACCAGCAGAGATCAGGGGACAGCCTCCTACGAGCAGTACTTC. This codes for CATSRDQGTASYEQYF.

V usage is TRBV20-1 and J usage is TRBJ2-1; D is uncertain. The CDR3 totals 14 residues. From germline, CDR1 is DFQATT and CDR2 SNEGSKA (reference sequence). V lost 4 bases and J lost 0, with 10 bases in between. CDR3 sequence: CSANPPSSYNEQFF. The CDR3 region has the DNA TGCAGTGCTAATCCCCCGAGCTCCTACAATGAGCAGTTCTTC.

This clonotype was observed at least ten times. V usage is TRBV20-1 and J usage is TRBJ2-1; 11 bases match TRBD2. With V trimmed by 4 bases and J by 7 bases, 9 bases remained unmatched. The CDR3 has 15 residues. Germline values: CDR1 DFQATT, CDR2 SNEGSKA (reference sequence). CDR3 sequence (DNA): TGCAGTGCTAACAAACTAGCGGGAGCATTGAATGAGCAGTTCTTC. Translated, it gives CSANKLAGALNEQFF.

This clonotype was counted at least ten times. The J gene is TRBJ1-4, the V gene TRBV12-5; D call uncertain. Germline V CDR1 and CDR2: LGHNT, FRNRAP. CDR3 length: 13 amino acids. V lost 0 bases to trimming and J lost 8 bases, with 7 bases between them. CDR3 in DNA: TGTGCTAGTGGTTTGGTACCAAGAGAAAAACTGTTTTTT. It codes for CASGLVPREKLFF. Variable domain in full (rest from reference TRBV12-5 and TRBJ1-4): DARVTQTPRHKVTEMGQEVTMRCQPILGHNTVFWYRQTMMQGLELLAYFRNRAPLDDSGMPKDRFSAEMPDATLATLKIQPSEPRDSAVYFCASGLVPREKLFFGSGTQLSVL.

This clonotype was observed at least ten times. The chain carries TRBV6-1 and TRBJ2-7; 8 positions match TRBD1. The CDR3 consists of 15 residues. Per germline, CDR1 MNHNS and CDR2 SASEGT. V shed 6 bases and J 0 bases; nucleotides not matched to a gene: 7. The CDR3 DNA reads TGTGCCAGCAGGGACGCCGGGACAGGCTCCTACGAGCAGTACTTC. It codes for CASRDAGTGSYEQYF.

This sequence joins TRBV7-8 and TRBJ1-6; TRBD1 agrees at 7 bases. V was pared by 1 base and J by 6 bases, with 3 bases of the junction left unmatched. This CDR3 has 15 residues. Germline-derived CDR1 and CDR2 are SGHVS and FQNEAQ. CDR3: CASSLGSGGNSPLHF. CDR3 coding DNA: TGTGCCAGCAGCTTAGGTTCAGGGGGTAATTCACCCCTCCACTTT.

This clonotype was counted between two and nine times. The CDR3 nucleotides read TGTGCCAGCACCCTTCCTGGGGTCGACGAGCAGTACTTC. Translating gives CASTLPGVDEQYF. This chain links TRBV12-3 or TRBV12-4 with TRBJ2-7; no firm D call. This CDR3 has 13 residues. The V end was cut by 7 bases, the J end by 5 bases, with 15 bases between.